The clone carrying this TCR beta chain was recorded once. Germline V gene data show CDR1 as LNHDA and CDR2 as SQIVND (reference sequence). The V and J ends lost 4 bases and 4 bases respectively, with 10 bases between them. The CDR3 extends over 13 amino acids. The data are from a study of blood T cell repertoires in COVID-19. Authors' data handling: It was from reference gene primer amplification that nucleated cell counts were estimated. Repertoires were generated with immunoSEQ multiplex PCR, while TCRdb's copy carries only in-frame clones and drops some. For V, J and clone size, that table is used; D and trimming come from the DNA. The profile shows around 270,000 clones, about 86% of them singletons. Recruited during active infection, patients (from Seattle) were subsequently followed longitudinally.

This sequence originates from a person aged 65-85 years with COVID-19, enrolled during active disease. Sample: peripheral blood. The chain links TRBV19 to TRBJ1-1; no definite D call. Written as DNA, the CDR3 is TGTGCCAGTAGTAGTCGGGGAGCCACTGAAGCTTTCTTT. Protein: CASSSRGATEAFF.